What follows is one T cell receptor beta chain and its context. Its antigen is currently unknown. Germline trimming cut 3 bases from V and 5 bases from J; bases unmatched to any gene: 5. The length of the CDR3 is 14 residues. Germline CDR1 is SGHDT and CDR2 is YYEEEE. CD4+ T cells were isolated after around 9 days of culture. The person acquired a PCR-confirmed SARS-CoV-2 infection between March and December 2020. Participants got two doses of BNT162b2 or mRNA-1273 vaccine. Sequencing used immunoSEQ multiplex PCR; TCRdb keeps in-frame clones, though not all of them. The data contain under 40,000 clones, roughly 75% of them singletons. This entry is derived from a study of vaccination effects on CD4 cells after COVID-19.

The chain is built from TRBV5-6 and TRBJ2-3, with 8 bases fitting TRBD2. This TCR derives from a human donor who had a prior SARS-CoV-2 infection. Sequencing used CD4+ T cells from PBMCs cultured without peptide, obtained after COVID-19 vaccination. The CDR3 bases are TGTGCCAGCAGCTCCGGGACTAGTGGAGATACGCAGTATTTT. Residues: CASSSGTSGDTQYF.